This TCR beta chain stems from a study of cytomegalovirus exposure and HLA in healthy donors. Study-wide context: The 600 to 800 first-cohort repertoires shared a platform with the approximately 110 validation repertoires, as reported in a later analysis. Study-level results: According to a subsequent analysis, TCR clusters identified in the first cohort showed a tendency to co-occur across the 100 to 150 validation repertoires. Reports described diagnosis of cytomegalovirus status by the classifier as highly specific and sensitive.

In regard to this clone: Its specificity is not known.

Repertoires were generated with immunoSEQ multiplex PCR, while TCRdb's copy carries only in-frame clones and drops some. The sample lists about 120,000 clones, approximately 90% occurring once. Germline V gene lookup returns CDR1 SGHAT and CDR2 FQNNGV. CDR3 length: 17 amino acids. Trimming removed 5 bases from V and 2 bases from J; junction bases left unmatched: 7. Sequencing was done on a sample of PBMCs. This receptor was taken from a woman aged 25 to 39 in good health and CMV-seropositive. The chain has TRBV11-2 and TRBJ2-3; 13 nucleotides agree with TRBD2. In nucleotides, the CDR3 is TGTGCCAGCAGCAAGGGACTAGCGGGATACAACACAGATACGCAGTATTTT. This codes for CASSKGLAGYNTDTQYF.